This section outlines one T cell receptor (beta chain) sequence together with its context. The data derive from a study of blood T cells in healthy people across ages. Then a second PCR, running roughly 7 to 11 cycles, was carried out with a sample-barcoded 5' primer and a J-beta primer mix. From the 5' RACE reads, TCRdb called clonotypes with MiXCR, one entry per CDR3 protein. Here the sample spans about 780,000 distinct CDR3 sequences, 35% to 60% being singletons. The CDR3 consists of 14 residues. This clonotype originated in a man of 80 years or more in good health. Sequences were obtained from blood. The chain recombines TRBV12-3 or TRBV12-4 with TRBJ2-7; D may be TRBD2 (5 bases). Judging by the DNA end, TRBJ2-5 fits better; the J call may be wrong. Written as DNA, the CDR3 is TGTGCCAGCAGTCCGGACGGAGGAGAAGAGACCCAGTACTTC. It yields the protein CASSPDGGEETQYF.